A single T cell receptor beta chain is shown here with its context. Its specificity is not known. The data are from a study of shared clonotypes between healthy human individuals. General study findings and limits: Deeper or shallower sequencing was expected to change how clonotypes are shared among donors. Among a handful of donors, roughly 5.5% of naive CD4 clonotypes were found in common. Generally, naive subsets (rather than memory subsets) showed larger estimated richness.

V lost 2 bases, J lost 5 bases, and 4 bases stayed unmatched. The CDR3 contains 16 residues. CDR1 is MNHEY, CDR2 SVGAGI, per germline. TCRdb keeps only in-frame clones here, not all; method: immunoSEQ multiplex PCR. Of over 2 million clones listed, 85% to 95% are singletons. Sequenced: naive CD4+ T cells sorted from blood. The subset was: CD45RA+ positively selected. This clonotype was sampled from a man younger than 35 in good health. This sequence joins TRBV6-5 and TRBJ2-2, with 11 bases aligning to TRBD2. The CDR3 loop is CASSYMVAGGTGELFF. The DNA of the CDR3 is TGTGCCAGCAGTTACATGGTAGCGGGAGGGACCGGGGAGCTGTTTTTT.